This is a list of T cell receptor beta chains from one sample in a study of blood T cell repertoires in COVID-19. Measured with immunoSEQ multiplex PCR; TCRdb has only the in-frame clones, and not every one. Of roughly 88,000 clones listed, about 70% are singletons. The sequenced sample was peripheral blood. Source of these receptors: a woman aged 55-70 years in a cohort sampled during active or convalescent COVID-19. Each CDR3 is given with its conserved first and last residue. A D gene is named only where the DNA matches it firmly. Rows may omit the clone size; those that give it use once, few, many or a size class.

14	-	TRBV7-8	-	TRBJ2-1	TGTGCCAGCAGCTTCGCTAGCGAAAGGAATGAGCAGTTCTTC	CASSFASERNEQFF
12	-	TRBV20-1	few	TRBJ1-3	TGCAGTGCTAGTGGGCAGGGAAACACCATATATTTT	CSASGQGNTIYF
15	TRBD2	TRBV4-1	few	TRBJ2-1	TGCGCCAGCAGCCTAGCGGGCCCCGGGTACAATGAGCAGTTCTTC	CASSLAGPGYNEQFF
12	TRBD1	TRBV14	-	TRBJ2-3	TGTGCCAGCGGACAGGTCACAGATACGCAGTATTTT	CASGQVTDTQYF
13	-	TRBV15	-	TRBJ2-1	TGTGCCACCAGCAGGAGGACATCCGATGAGCAGTTCTTC	CATSRRTSDEQFF
13	-	TRBV5-1	-	TRBJ2-7	TGCGCCAGCAGCTTGGCCTATGACTACGAGCAGTACTTC	CASSLAYDYEQYF
15	-	TRBV4-1	few	TRBJ1-2	TGCGCCAGCAGCCAAGGTACTACCGCTAACTATGGCTACACCTTC	CASSQGTTANYGYTF
17	TRBD2	TRBV4-1	-	TRBJ2-3	TGCGCCAGCAGCCAAGATCGCAGCGGGGCAGACCGGAATACGCAGTATTTT	CASSQDRSGADRNTQYF
14	-	TRBV7-9	many	TRBJ2-1	TGTGCCAGCAGCTCAGGATCCTACACCAATGAGCAGTTCTTC	CASSSGSYTNEQFF
14	-	TRBV6-1	-	TRBJ1-1	TGTGCCAGCAGTTCAGACACTTGGAACACTGAAGCTTTCTTT	CASSSDTWNTEAFF
16	TRBD1	TRBV19	few	TRBJ1-2	TGTGCCAGTAGTCCTTGGACAGGAGGAGCTAACTATGGCTACACCTTC	CASSPWTGGANYGYTF
16	TRBD2	TRBV5-4	once	TRBJ2-6	TGTGCCAGTAGGTCGGGACTAGCGAGTGGGGCCAACGTCCTGACTTTC	CASRSGLASGANVLTF
15	-	TRBV21-1	-	TRBJ1-1	TGTGCCAGCAGCAAAGTAGAGACAGGGGTCACTGAAGCTTTCTTT	CASSKVETGVTEAFF
15	-	TRBV7-2	-	TRBJ2-1	TGTGCCAGCAGCTTAGAAGGGGCCTCCTACAATGAGCAGTTCTTC	CASSLEGASYNEQFF
16	TRBD1	TRBV2	-	TRBJ1-4	TGTGCCAGCAGTCAAGACAGGGGCGCGGCTAATGAAAAACTGTTTTTT	CASSQDRGAANEKLFF
12	TRBD1	TRBV6-5	-	TRBJ1-2	TGTGCCAGCAGCCGACAGGGGGGTGGCTACACCTTC	CASSRQGGGYTF
13	TRBD1	TRBV15	once	TRBJ1-4	TGTGCCACCCGACAGGGAGTGCATGAAAAACTGTTTTTT	CATRQGVHEKLFF
16	TRBD1	TRBV9	-	TRBJ2-5	TGTGCCAGCAGCCCGGAGGGAGGGACAGGGCAAGAGACCCAGTACTTC	CASSPEGGTGQETQYF
13	TRBD2	TRBV27	-	TRBJ2-3	TGTGCCATCATAGCGGGGGGTGCAGATACGCAGTATTTT	CAIIAGGADTQYF
15	TRBD1	TRBV4-1	-	TRBJ1-1	TGCGCCAGCAGCCAAGGGGACAGGGCCTCCCCTGAAGCTTTCTTT	CASSQGDRASPEAFF
18	TRBD1	TRBV18	-	TRBJ1-1	TGTGCCAGCTCAACGACCGGGACAGGGGGCCGAGGTGACACTGAAGCTTTCTTT	CASSTTGTGGRGDTEAFF
15	-	TRBV6-5	-	TRBJ1-6	TGTGCCAGCAGGCAGACAGGCGGCGGATTTCCACCCCTCCACTTT	CASRQTGGGFPPLHF
16	TRBD1	TRBV28	once	TRBJ2-7	TGTGCCAGCAGTTTAACTCCGGGACAGGGGGTTTACGAGCAGTACTTC	CASSLTPGQGVYEQYF
14	-	TRBV7-2	few	TRBJ2-7	TGTGCCAGCAGCGACCACCGGGGTACAGGGAGGCAGTACTTC	CASSDHRGTGRQYF
15	TRBD2	TRBV5-4	-	TRBJ2-1	TGTGCCAGCAGCTCTAGCGGGGGGAACTACAATGAGCAGTTCTTC	CASSSSGGNYNEQFF
17	-	TRBV5-4	-	TRBJ2-4	TGTGCCAGCAGCGCAGTACAGGGCCAATCAGCCAAAAACATTCAGTACTTC	CASSAVQGQSAKNIQYF
15	TRBD1	TRBV9	-	TRBJ2-5	TGTGCCAGCAGCGTAGTGGGGACAGGGGCAGAGACCCAGTACTTC	CASSVVGTGAETQYF
14	TRBD1	TRBV5-1	-	TRBJ1-1	TGCGCCAGCAGCAGACAGGGATCTATCACTGAAGCTTTCTTT	CASSRQGSITEAFF
17	TRBD2	TRBV5-1	-	TRBJ2-1	TGCGCCAGCAGCTGGACCGGGACTAGCGAGATCTACAATGAGCAGTTCTTC	CASSWTGTSEIYNEQFF
13	-	TRBV3-1/TRBV3-2	-	TRBJ1-1	TGTGCCAGCAGCCAAGATGCCAGGACTGAAGCTTTCTTT	CASSQDARTEAFF
13	-	TRBV10-3	-	TRBJ2-7	TGTGCCATCAGACAAGACGGGAACTACGAGCAGTACTTC	CAIRQDGNYEQYF
13	TRBD2	TRBV3-1/TRBV3-2	-	TRBJ2-5	TGTGCCAGCGGGACTAGCGGGGTCGAGACCCAGTACTTC	CASGTSGVETQYF
13	-	TRBV2	-	TRBJ2-5	TGTGCCAGCAGACTTGGACAGATGGAGACCCAGTACTTC	CASRLGQMETQYF
14	-	TRBV6-6	-	TRBJ1-4	TGTGCCAGCACCATCGGCGGGTTGGTTGAAAAACTGTTTTTT	CASTIGGLVEKLFF
18	TRBD1	TRBV28	-	TRBJ2-6	TGTGCCAGCAGTCCACGACAGGGGGTCAGCTCTGGGGCCAACGTCCTGACTTTC	CASSPRQGVSSGANVLTF
15	-	TRBV5-1	-	TRBJ1-6	TGCGCCAGCAGCTTAGAGAACTCCTATAATTCACCCCTCCACTTT	CASSLENSYNSPLHF
12	TRBD2	TRBV18	few	TRBJ2-7	TGTGCCAGCTCACCAGCGGGGGGAGAGCAGTACTTC	CASSPAGGEQYF
17	TRBD1	TRBV10-3	once	TRBJ2-5	TGTGCCATCAGTGAGGGGATTGGCGGGACAGGTGCAGAGACCCAGTACTTC	CAISEGIGGTGAETQYF